The 18 T cell receptor beta chains presented below share a single source sample, sequenced in a study of response to subunit inactivated influenza vaccine (dated by TCRdb to the late 2010s). Library preparation employed RT-PCR. For sequencing, an Illumina HiSeq 2500 was employed. TCRdb handled the public reads itself, with Q25 trimming in fastp and clone calling in MiXCR, and kept productive beta chains. Here each entry gathers all rows of one CDR3 protein and keeps the most common genes and DNA. Within this sample are some 520,000 distinct CDR3 sequences, with 15% to 20% of them counted one time only. The ten largest clones add up to less than 4% of the sample. Sequences were derived from CD4+ T cells sorted from PBMCs, sampled less than 30 months after vaccination. These receptors all come from a man between 45 and 75 years old who received an inactivated influenza vaccine. Donor details come from another sample of the same person, matched by shared clones.

This clonotype was counted ten times or more. The chain joins TRBV3-1 to TRBJ2-5; maybe TRBD2 (6 bases). Germline V gene data show CDR1 as LGHDT and CDR2 as YNNKEL (reference sequence). This CDR3 spans 13 amino acids. V was trimmed by 1 base and J by 5 bases, leaving 8 bases between them. The CDR3 DNA follows: TGTGCCAGCAGCCAAGCCAGCGGGGAGACCCAGTACTTC. It specifies CASSQASGETQYF.

The V gene is TRBV7-6, the J gene TRBJ2-5; D gene uncertain. The CDR3 is 15 amino acids. Looked up from germline, CDR1 is SGHVS and CDR2 is FNYEAQ. Trimming removed 1 base from V and 0 bases from J, with 9 bases in between. The CDR3 DNA is TGTGCCAGCAGCTTAGAACCCAGGAACCAAGAGACCCAGTACTTC. Translated, it gives CASSLEPRNQETQYF.

This clonotype was detected only a few times. The genes are TRBV29-1 and TRBJ2-1; 8 nucleotides line up with TRBD2. The CDR3 consists of 13 residues. Germline CDR1 and CDR2: SQVTM and ANQGSEA. V lost 6 bases to trimming and J lost 6 bases; unmatched junction nucleotides: 7. The CDR3 DNA sequence: TGCAGCGTCGCGGGAGGCCCCATCAATGAGCAGTTCTTC. Translated: CSVAGGPINEQFF.

The J gene is TRBJ2-2, the V gene TRBV15; 8 positions agree with TRBD2. The CDR3 is 18 amino acids. Per the germline V gene, CDR1 is LNHNV and CDR2 is YYDKDF (reference sequence). With V trimmed by 0 bases and J by 0 bases, 6 bases remained unmatched. DNA of the CDR3: TGTGCCACCAGCAGAGACCCCATAGCGGGACCGAACACCGGGGAGCTGTTTTTT. It is translated as CATSRDPIAGPNTGELFF. The variable domain in full, with the rest retrieved from reference TRBV15 and TRBJ2-2, is DAMVIQNPRYQVTQFGKPVTLSCSQTLNHNVMYWYQQKSSQAPKLLFHYYDKDFNNEADTPDNFQSRRPNTSFCFLDIRSPGLGDTAMYLCATSRDPIAGPNTGELFFGEGSRLTVL.

There are many counts of this clonotype. The rearrangement links TRBV11-3 to TRBJ2-1, with D maybe TRBD2 (6 bases). Trimming removed 1 base from V and 7 bases from J, with 14 bases in between. The germline V gene has CDR1 SGHNT and CDR2 YENEEA. This CDR3 contains 15 residues. The CDR3 DNA reads TGTGCCAGCAGCTTAGGGACGGGAGCGCGAAATGAGCAGTTCTTC. Translated: CASSLGTGARNEQFF.

This clonotype was detected a few times. The genes are TRBV12-3 or TRBV12-4 and TRBJ1-1; 9 nucleotides match TRBD1. V was clipped by 9 bases and J by 5 bases; unmatched bases: 10. The CDR3 is 14 residues long. This CDR3 reads CASRPDRGWTEAFF. CDR3 DNA sequence: TGTGCCAGTCGCCCGGACAGGGGTTGGACTGAAGCTTTCTTT.

The V and J genes are TRBV27 and TRBJ2-1; 9 nucleotides align to TRBD2. The CDR3 has 17 amino acids. The J segment lost 9 bases and the V segment lost 5 bases, leaving 17 bases of the junction unmatched. Looked up from germline, CDR1 is MNHEY and CDR2 is SMNVEV (reference sequence). The DNA for the CDR3 is TGTGCCAGCAGTGCCAGACCTCCGGGACTAGCTTTGGGTGAGCAGTTCTTC. Translated: CASSARPPGLALGEQFF.

This clonotype was detected only a few times. The chain carries TRBV4-2 and TRBJ2-6; D remains unclear. CDR1 is LGHNA and CDR2 is YNFKEQ in the germline V gene. The CDR3 has 17 residues. V lost 0 bases, J lost 0 bases, and 9 bases lay in between. The CDR3 reads CASSQEVRASGANVLTF. CDR3 nucleotide sequence: TGTGCCAGCAGCCAAGAAGTTAGAGCCTCTGGGGCCAACGTCCTGACTTTC.

V usage is TRBV4-1 and J usage is TRBJ2-2, with D uncertain. The germline V gene encodes CDR1 MGHRA and CDR2 YSYEKL. Trimming took off 6 bases at V and 4 bases at J, with 12 bases between the two ends. The CDR3 runs to 14 residues. CDR3: CASSRTPFTGELFF. The CDR3 region has the DNA TGCGCCAGCAGTCGAACCCCCTTCACCGGGGAGCTGTTTTTT.

There are many counts of this clonotype. The chain uses TRBV4-2 and TRBJ2-5; the D gene is possibly TRBD1 (5 bases). Germline assignment: CDR1 LGHNA and CDR2 YNFKEQ. The CDR3 is 14 amino acids. Trimming took off 0 bases at V and 4 bases at J, with 9 bases between the two ends. CDR3 sequence reads: CASSQEVQGETQYF. Here the CDR3 DNA reads TGTGCCAGCAGCCAAGAGGTCCAGGGAGAGACCCAGTACTTC.

J is TRBJ2-2 and V is TRBV5-1; D ambiguous. This CDR3 contains 16 residues. In germline, CDR1 is SGHRS, CDR2 YFSETQ. With 0 bases removed from V and 0 bases from J, the gap between germline ends came to 9 bases. CDR3 region: CASSLEVGANTGELFF. The CDR3 DNA is TGCGCCAGCAGCTTGGAGGTGGGTGCGAACACCGGGGAGCTGTTTTTT.

V gene TRBV20-1 combines with J gene TRBJ2-7, with 8 bases identical to TRBD2. CDR1 is DFQATT and CDR2 is SNEGSKA in the germline V gene (reference sequence). Trimming took 6 bases from V and 3 from J; bases not matched to a gene: 4. The CDR3 loop spans 12 amino acids. In DNA form, the CDR3 reads TGCAGTGCGGCGGGGGGTTTCTACGAGCAGTACTTC. Its translation is CSAAGGFYEQYF.

This clonotype was picked up many times. This rearrangement joins TRBV5-1 to TRBJ2-2; 11 bases are a match to TRBD1. The V segment lost 2 bases and the J segment 4 bases; nucleotides outside the gene matches: 4. Germline CDR1 SGHRS, CDR2 YFSETQ. This CDR3 is built from 16 residues. The CDR3 loop reads CASSFGTGGGTGELFF. Written as DNA, the CDR3 is TGCGCCAGCAGCTTTGGGACAGGGGGAGGCACCGGGGAGCTGTTTTTT.

V usage is TRBV7-2 and J usage is TRBJ2-5; 7 bases map to TRBD1. In germline, CDR1 is SGHTA, CDR2 FQGNSA. Trimming cost V 6 bases and J 5 bases; bases outside gene matches: 9. The CDR3 sequence is 14 residues long. The CDR3 sequence is CASSEGGVPETQYF. The CDR3 region has the DNA TGTGCCAGCAGTGAAGGGGGCGTCCCGGAGACCCAGTACTTC.

V gene TRBV20-1 combines with J gene TRBJ2-3, with D possibly TRBD2 on 5 matching bases. Germline V lookup: CDR1 DFQATT, CDR2 SNEGSKA (reference sequence). This CDR3 has 13 residues. Written as DNA, the CDR3 is TGCAACCCCCGGAGCGGAGGCACAGATACGCAGTATTTT. Its translation is CNPRSGGTDTQYF.

The sample holds a few counts of this clonotype. The chain joins TRBV4-1 to TRBJ1-1; TRBD1 matches at 9 bases. The V segment lost 7 bases and the J segment 1 base; nucleotides outside the gene matches: 4. Germline assignment: CDR1 MGHRA and CDR2 YSYEKL. The CDR3 loop spans 14 amino acids. The CDR3 protein is CASKPGQGNTEAFF. CDR3 coding DNA: TGCGCCAGCAAACCGGGACAGGGGAACACTGAAGCTTTCTTT.

The rearrangement uses TRBV7-2 and TRBJ1-5, with D possibly matching TRBD1 (5 bases). With 1 base removed from V and 9 bases from J, the gap between germline ends came to 16 bases. The germline gives CDR1 SGHTA, CDR2 FQGNSA. The CDR3 contains 15 residues. The CDR3 nucleotides are TGTGCCAGCAGCTTAGATGGGACCTCTCATTGGCCCCAGCATTTT. Its translation is CASSLDGTSHWPQHF.

This clonotype has only one observation. The CDR3 nucleotides are TGTGCCAGCAGCGTACTAGGCGGGGGGTACAATGAGCAGTTCTTC. It yields the protein CASSVLGGGYNEQFF. This chain links TRBV9 with TRBJ2-1, with 8 bases matching TRBD2. The CDR3 is 15 amino acids. V shed 1 base, J shed 4 bases, and the junction held 4 bases outside the gene matches. In germline, CDR1 is SGDLS, CDR2 YYNGEE.